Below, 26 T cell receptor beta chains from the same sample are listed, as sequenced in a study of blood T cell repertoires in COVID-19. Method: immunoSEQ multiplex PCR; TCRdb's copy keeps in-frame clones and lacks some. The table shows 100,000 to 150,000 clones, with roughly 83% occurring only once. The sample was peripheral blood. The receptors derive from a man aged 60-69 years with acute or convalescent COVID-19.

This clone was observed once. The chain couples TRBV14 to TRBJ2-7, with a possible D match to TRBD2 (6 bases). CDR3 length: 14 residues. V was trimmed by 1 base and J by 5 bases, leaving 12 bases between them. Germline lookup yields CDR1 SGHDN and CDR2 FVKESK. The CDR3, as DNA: TGTGCCAGCAGCCAAGGGGGCGGGAAACACGAGCAGTACTTC. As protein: CASSQGGGKHEQYF.

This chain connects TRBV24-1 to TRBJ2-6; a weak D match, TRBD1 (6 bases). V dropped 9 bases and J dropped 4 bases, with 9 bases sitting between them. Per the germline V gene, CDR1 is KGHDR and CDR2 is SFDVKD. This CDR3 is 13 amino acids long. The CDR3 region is CATLGAGANVLTF. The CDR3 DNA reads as TGTGCCACCCTGGGGGCAGGGGCCAACGTCCTGACTTTC.

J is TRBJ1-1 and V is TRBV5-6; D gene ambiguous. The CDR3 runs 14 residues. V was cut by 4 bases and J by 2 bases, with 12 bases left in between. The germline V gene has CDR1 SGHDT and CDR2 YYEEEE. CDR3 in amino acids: CASSGASRNTEAFF. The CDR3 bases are TGTGCCAGCAGCGGAGCGAGTAGAAACACTGAAGCTTTCTTT. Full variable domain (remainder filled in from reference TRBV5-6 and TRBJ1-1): DAGVTQSPTHLIKTRGQQVTLRCSPKSGHDTVSWYQQALGQGPQFIFQYYEEEERQRGNFPDRFSGHQFPNYSSELNVNALLLGDSALYLCASSGASRNTEAFFGQGTRLTVV.

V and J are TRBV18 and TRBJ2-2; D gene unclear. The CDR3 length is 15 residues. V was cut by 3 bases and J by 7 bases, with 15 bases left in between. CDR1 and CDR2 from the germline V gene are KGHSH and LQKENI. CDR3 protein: CASSPDSGYYGELFF. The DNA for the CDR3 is TGTGCCAGCTCACCTGATTCCGGGTATTACGGGGAGCTGTTTTTT.

CDR3 DNA sequence: TGTGCCAGCAGCTTAGACGGGTTGAACACTGAAGCTTTCTTT. Translation: CASSLDGLNTEAFF. The chain couples TRBV7-9 to TRBJ1-1; no definite D call. Between the trimmed V and J ends, which lost 1 base and 0 bases, there was a span of 6 bases. This CDR3 spans 14 amino acids. The germline gives CDR1 SEHNR, CDR2 FQNEAQ (reference sequence).

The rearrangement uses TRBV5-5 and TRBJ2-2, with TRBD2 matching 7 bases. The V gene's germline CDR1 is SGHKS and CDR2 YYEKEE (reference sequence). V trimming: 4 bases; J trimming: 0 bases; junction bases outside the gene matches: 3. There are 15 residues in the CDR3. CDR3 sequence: CASSPGTTNTGELFF. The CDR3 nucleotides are TGTGCCAGCAGCCCCGGGACTACGAACACCGGGGAGCTGTTTTTT.

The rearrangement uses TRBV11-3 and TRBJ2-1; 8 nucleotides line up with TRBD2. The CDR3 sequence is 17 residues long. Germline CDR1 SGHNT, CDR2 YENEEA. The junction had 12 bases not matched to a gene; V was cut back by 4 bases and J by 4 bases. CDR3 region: CASSCAWEAGVYNEQFF. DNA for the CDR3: TGTGCCAGCAGCTGCGCTTGGGAAGCGGGAGTATACAATGAGCAGTTCTTC.

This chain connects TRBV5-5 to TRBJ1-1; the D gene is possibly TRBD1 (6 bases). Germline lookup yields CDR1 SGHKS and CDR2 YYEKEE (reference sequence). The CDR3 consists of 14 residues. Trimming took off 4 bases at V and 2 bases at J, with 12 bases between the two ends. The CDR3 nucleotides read TGTGCCAGCAGCAAGGACAGCCAAAACACTGAAGCTTTCTTT. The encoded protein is CASSKDSQNTEAFF.

The CDR3 region has the DNA TGTGCCAGCAGCCAAGTAACAGGGGCCACCGGGGAGCTGTTTTTT. Protein: CASSQVTGATGELFF. The chain uses TRBV4-2 and TRBJ2-2, with TRBD1 matching 7 bases. Looked up from germline, CDR1 is LGHNA and CDR2 is YNFKEQ. J gave up 4 bases and V 1 base, and 3 bases lay outside the gene matches. The CDR3 extends over 15 amino acids.

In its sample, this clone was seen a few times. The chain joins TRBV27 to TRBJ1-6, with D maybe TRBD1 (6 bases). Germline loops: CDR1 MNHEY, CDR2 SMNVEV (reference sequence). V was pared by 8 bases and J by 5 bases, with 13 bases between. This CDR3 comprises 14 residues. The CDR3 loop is CASCRGLDNSPLHF. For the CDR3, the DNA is TGTGCCAGCTGCAGGGGTTTGGATAATTCACCCCTCCACTTT.

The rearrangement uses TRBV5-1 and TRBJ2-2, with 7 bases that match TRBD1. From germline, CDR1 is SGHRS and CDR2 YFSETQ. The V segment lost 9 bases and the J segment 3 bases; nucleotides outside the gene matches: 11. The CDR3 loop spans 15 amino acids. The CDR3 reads CATKQGSADTGELFF. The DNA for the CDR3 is TGCGCCACCAAACAGGGGAGTGCGGACACCGGGGAGCTGTTTTTT.

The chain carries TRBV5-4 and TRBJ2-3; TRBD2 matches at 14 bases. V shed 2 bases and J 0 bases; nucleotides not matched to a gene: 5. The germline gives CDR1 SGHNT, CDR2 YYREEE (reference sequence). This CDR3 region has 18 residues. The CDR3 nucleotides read TGTGCCAGCAGCTTAGGGACTAGCGGGAGCCCTAGCACAGATACGCAGTATTTT. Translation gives CASSLGTSGSPSTDTQYF.

The CDR3 nucleotides read TGTGCCAGTAGTGCCGGAGGAGATACGCAGTATTTT. Residues: CASSAGGDTQYF. The chain has TRBV19 and TRBJ2-3, with a possible D match to TRBD2 (5 bases). The germline CDR1 and CDR2 sequences are LNHDA and SQIVND (reference sequence). The CDR3 has 12 residues. V was pared by 5 bases and J by 5 bases, with 8 bases between.

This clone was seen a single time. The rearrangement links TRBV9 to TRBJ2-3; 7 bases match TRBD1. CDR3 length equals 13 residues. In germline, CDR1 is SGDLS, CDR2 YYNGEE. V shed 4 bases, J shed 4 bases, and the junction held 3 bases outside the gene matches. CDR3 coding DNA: TGTGCCAGCAGCTTCGGGACAGCAGATACGCAGTATTTT. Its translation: CASSFGTADTQYF.

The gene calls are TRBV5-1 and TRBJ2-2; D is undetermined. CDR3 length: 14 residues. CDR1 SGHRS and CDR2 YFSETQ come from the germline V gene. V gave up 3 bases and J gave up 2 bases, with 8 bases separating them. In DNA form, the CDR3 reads TGCGCCAGCAGCTCCTATGGTAACACCGGGGAGCTGTTTTTT. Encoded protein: CASSSYGNTGELFF.

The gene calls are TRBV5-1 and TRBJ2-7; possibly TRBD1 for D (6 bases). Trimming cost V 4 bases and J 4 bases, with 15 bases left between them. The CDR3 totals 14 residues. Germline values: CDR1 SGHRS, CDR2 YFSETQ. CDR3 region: CASSQQGNAYEQYF. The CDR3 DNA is TGCGCCAGCAGCCAACAGGGAAATGCGTACGAGCAGTACTTC.

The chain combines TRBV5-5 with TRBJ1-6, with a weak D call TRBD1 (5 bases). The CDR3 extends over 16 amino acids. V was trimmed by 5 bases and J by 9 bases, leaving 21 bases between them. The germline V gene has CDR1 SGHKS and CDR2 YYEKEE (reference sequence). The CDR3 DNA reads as TGTGCCAGCAGATCAACCGTACTTCCCGGGGGTTCACCCCTCCACTTT. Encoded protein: CASRSTVLPGGSPLHF.

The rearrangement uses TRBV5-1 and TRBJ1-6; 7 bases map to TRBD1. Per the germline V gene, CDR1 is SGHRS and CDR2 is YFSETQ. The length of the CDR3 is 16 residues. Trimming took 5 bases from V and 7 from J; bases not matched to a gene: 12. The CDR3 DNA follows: TGCGCCAGCAGTACTTTTCAGGGGGTAGAGAATTCACCCCTCCACTTT. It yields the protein CASSTFQGVENSPLHF. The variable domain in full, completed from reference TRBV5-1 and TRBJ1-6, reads KAGVTQTPRYLIKTRGQQVTLSCSPISGHRSVSWYQQTPGQGLQFLFEYFSETQRNKGNFPGRFSGRQFSNSRSEMNVSTLELGDSALYLCASSTFQGVENSPLHFGNGTRLTVT.

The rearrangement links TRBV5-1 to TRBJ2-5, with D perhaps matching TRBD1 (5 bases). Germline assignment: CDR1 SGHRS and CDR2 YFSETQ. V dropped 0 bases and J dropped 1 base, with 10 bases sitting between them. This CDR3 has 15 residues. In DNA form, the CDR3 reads TGCGCCAGCAGCTTGGGTGGGGCAAGCCAAGAGACCCAGTACTTC. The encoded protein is CASSLGGASQETQYF.

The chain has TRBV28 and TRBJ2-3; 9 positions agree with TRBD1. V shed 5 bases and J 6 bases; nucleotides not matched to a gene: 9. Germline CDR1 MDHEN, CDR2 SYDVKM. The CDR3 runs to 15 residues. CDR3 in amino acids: CASSPGQGLGDTQYF. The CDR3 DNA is TGTGCCAGCAGTCCCGGACAGGGGCTCGGGGATACGCAGTATTTT.

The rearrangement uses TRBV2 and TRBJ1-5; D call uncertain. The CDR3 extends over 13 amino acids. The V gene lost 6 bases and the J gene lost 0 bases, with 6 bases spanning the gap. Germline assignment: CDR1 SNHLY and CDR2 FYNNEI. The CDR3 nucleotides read TGTGCCAGCAGGGGCAATAGCAATCAGCCCCAGCATTTT. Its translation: CASRGNSNQPQHF.

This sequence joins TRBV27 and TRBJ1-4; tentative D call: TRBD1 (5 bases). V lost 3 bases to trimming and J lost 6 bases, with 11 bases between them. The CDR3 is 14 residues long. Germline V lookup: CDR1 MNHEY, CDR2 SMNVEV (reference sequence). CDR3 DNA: TGTGCCAGCAGTTTCTTAGGGGAAGATGAAAAACTGTTTTTT. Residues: CASSFLGEDEKLFF. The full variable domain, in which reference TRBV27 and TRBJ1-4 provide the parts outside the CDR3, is EAQVTQNPRYLITVTGKKLTVTCSQNMNHEYMSWYRQDPGLGLRQIYYSMNVEVTDKGDVPEGYKVSRKEKRNFPLILESPSPNQTSLYFCASSFLGEDEKLFFGSGTQLSVL.

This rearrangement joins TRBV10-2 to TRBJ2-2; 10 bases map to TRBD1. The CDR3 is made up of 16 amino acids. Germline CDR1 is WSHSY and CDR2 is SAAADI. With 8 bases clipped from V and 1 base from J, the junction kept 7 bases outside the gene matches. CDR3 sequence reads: CASGATGGWNTGELFF. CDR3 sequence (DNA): TGCGCCAGCGGGGCGACAGGGGGCTGGAACACCGGGGAGCTGTTTTTT.

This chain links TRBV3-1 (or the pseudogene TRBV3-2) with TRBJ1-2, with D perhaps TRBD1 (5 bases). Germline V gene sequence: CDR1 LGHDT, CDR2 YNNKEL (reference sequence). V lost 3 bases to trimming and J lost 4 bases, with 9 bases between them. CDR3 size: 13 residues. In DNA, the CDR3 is TGTGCCAGCAGCCACGCAGGGTCCTATGGCTACACCTTC. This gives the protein CASSHAGSYGYTF.

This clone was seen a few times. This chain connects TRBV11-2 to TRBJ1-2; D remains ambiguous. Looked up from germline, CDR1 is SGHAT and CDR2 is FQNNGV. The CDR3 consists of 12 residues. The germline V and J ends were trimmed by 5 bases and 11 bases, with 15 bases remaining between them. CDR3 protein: CASSPQPGLYTF. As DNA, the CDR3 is TGTGCCAGCAGCCCCCAACCGGGATTATACACCTTC.

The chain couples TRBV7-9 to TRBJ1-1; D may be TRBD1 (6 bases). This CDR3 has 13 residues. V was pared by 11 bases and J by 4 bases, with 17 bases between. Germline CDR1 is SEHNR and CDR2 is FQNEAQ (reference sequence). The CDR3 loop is CALRRRGSTEAFF. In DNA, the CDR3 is TGTGCCCTCCGTCGCAGGGGTAGCACTGAAGCTTTCTTT.